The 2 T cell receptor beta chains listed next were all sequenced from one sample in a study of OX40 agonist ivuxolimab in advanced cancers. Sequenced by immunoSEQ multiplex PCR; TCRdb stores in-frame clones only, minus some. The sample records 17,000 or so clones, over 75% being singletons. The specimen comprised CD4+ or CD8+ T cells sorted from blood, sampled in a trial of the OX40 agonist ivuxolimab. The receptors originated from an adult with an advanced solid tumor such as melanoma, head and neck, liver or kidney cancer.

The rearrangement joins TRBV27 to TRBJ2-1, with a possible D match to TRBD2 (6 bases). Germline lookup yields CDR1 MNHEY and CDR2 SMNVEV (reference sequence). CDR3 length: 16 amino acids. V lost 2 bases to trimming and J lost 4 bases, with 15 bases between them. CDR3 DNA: TGTGCCAGCAGTTTAATTGGAGGGTGGCTTTACAATGAGCAGTTCTTC. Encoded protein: CASSLIGGWLYNEQFF.

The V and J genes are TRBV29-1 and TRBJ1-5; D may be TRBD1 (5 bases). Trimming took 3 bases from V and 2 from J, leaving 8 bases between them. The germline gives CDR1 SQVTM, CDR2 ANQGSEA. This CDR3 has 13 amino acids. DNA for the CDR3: TGCAGCGTTGATGGAGGGGGCAATCAGCCCCAGCATTTT. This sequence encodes CSVDGGGNQPQHF.